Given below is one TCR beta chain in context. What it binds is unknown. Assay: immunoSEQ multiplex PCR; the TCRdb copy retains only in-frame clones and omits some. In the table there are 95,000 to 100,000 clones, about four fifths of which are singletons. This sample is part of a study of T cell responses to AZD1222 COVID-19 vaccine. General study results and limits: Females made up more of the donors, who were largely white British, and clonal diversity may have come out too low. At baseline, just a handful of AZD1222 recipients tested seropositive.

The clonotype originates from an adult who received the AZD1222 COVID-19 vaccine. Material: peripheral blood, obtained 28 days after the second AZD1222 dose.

In DNA form, the CDR3 reads TGTGCCAGTAGCCGGGCCTACTATGGCTACACCTTC. Its translation is CASSRAYYGYTF. The chain combines TRBV19 with TRBJ1-2; D gene ambiguous. Germline V lookup: CDR1 LNHDA, CDR2 SQIVND (reference sequence). V dropped 6 bases and J dropped 3 bases, with 8 bases sitting between them. The CDR3 is 12 residues long. Based on the CDR3 plus reference TRBV19 and TRBJ1-2, the full variable domain is DGGITQSPKYLFRKEGQNVTLSCEQNLNHDAMYWYRQDPGQGLRLIYYSQIVNDFQKGDIAEGYSVSREKKESFPLTVTSAQKNPTAFYLCASSRAYYGYTFGSGTRLTVV.